This T cell receptor beta chain was sequenced during a study of OX40 agonist ivuxolimab in advanced cancers. Looking at the study overall: Partial responses occurred in Three dose-escalation patients, one with hepatocellular carcinoma and two with cutaneous melanoma.

As regards this clone: The target antigen is unknown.

The timepoints at which blood was sampled were baseline, cycle 4 day 1, and cycle 7 day 1. The V and J ends lost 8 bases and 4 bases respectively, with 22 bases between them. The CDR3 consists of 16 residues. Germline assignment: CDR1 SGHTA and CDR2 FQGNSA. Overall study findings and caveats: In CD8+ T cells, expanded clones were on average more numerous than in CD4+.

The table came from immunoSEQ multiplex PCR; TCRdb's copy has only in-frame clones and leaves some out. The sample records fewer than 70,000 clones, about 79% being singletons. The source material was CD4+ or CD8+ T cells sorted from blood, sampled in a trial of the OX40 agonist ivuxolimab. The receptor was isolated from an adult with an advanced solid tumor such as melanoma, head and neck, liver or kidney cancer. This chain joins TRBV7-2 and TRBJ2-3; TRBD1 or TRBD2 may be the D gene (5 bases each). The CDR3 is CASPPRAREYPDTQYF. The CDR3 coding sequence is TGTGCCAGCCCCCCTCGGGCCAGGGAGTATCCAGATACGCAGTATTTT. Based on the CDR3 plus reference TRBV7-2 and TRBJ2-3, the full variable domain is GAGVSQSPSNKVTEKGKDVELRCDPISGHTALYWYRQSLGQGLEFLIYFQGNSAPDKSGLPSDRFSAERTGGSVSTLTIQRTQQEDSAVYLCASPPRAREYPDTQYFGPGTRLTVL.